This T cell receptor beta chain was identified during a study of human CD4 T cells and Enterobacteriaceae. Study information: Bacteria were E. coli, K. pneumoniae, E. aerogenes, S. flexneri, S. sonnei, S. typhimurium, S. aureus.

The CDR3 runs to 17 residues. The V and J ends lost 0 bases and 7 bases, in that order; junction bases with no gene match: 14. CDR1 and CDR2 (germline): LNHNV, YYDKDF (reference sequence). TCRdb's copy holds only in-frame clones and misses some; the assay was immunoSEQ multiplex PCR. The table includes approximately 190 clones, 45% to 55% detected once. CFSE-low CD25+ ICOS+ proliferating activated T cells were FACS-sorted after 6-7 days. Irradiated autologous monocytes pulsed with antigen were cultured at a 2:1 ratio with CFSE-labeled memory CD4+ T cells. Sorting took every CD4+ cell except CD45RA+CCR7+CD95- naive cells, reaching over 95% purity. Swiss blood donation centers supplied the healthy donor blood. Before sorting, cells positive for CD8, CD14, CD16, CD56, CD19 or bright CD25 were removed.

This rearrangement joins TRBV15 to TRBJ1-1; 7 nucleotides match TRBD1. The source material was bacteria-reactive CD4+ T cells grown in culture. Sample subset: CFSE-low proliferating memory CD4 T cells sorted after in vitro stimulation with a heat-inactivated bacterium or M. tuberculosis lysate. The clonotype originates from a human donor in good health. The CDR3 nucleotides read TGTGCCACCAGCAGAGATACCGCCAACAGGGGCCCCGGTGAAGCTTTCTTT. Encoded protein: CATSRDTANRGPGEAFF.